This T cell receptor (beta chain) is drawn from a study of T cell changes during pregnancy in multiple sclerosis. Method: immunoSEQ multiplex PCR; TCRdb's copy keeps in-frame clones and lacks some. The sample includes roughly 15,000 clones, about four fifths seen only once; the top ten take over 8%. Germline CDR1 LGHNT, CDR2 FRNRAP. The ends were cut back, 2 bases at V and 8 bases at J, with 9 bases in the middle. The CDR3 covers 12 residues. This clone appeared a single time. The receptor was derived from a female donor in good health, enrolled as a control in a pregnancy study. The sample consisted of CD8+ T cells from peripheral blood mononuclear cells, taken in the second trimester of pregnancy. This sequence joins TRBV12-5 and TRBJ1-2; D unresolved. This CDR3 reads CASGLLSGGYTF. CDR3 in DNA: TGTGCTAGTGGTTTGCTCTCGGGGGGCTACACCTTC. The full variable domain, its missing parts supplied by reference TRBV12-5 and TRBJ1-2, is DARVTQTPRHKVTEMGQEVTMRCQPILGHNTVFWYRQTMMQGLELLAYFRNRAPLDDSGMPKDRFSAEMPDATLATLKIQPSEPRDSAVYFCASGLLSGGYTFGSGTRLTVV.